This paragraph covers one T cell receptor beta chain sequence. The CDR3 runs to 18 residues. V shed 4 bases and J 2 bases; nucleotides not matched to a gene: 14. Germline CDR1 reads SGDLS; CDR2 reads YYNGEE. This specimen comes from a study of cytomegalovirus exposure and HLA in healthy donors. Study information: The same platform used for the roughly 610 first-cohort repertoires was also used for the 100 to 150 validation repertoires, as a later analysis reported.

This table comes from immunoSEQ multiplex PCR, and its TCRdb copy is limited to in-frame clones, with some not included. Of about 43,000 clones in the sample, about 94% were seen once. The TCR originated in a man younger than 35 in good health and CMV-seronegative. The chain joins TRBV9 to TRBJ1-3; 8 nucleotides agree with TRBD1. The sequenced material came from PBMCs. The CDR3 region has the DNA TGTGCCAGCAGCTCAGACAGGGGCAGAGGATTCGCTGGAAACACCATATATTTT. Protein: CASSSDRGRGFAGNTIYF.